The TCR beta chain described here comes from a study of post-analysis software for immune sequencing data. Notes on the study in general: TRBV5-6, TRBV5-1 and TRBV20-1 belonged to a set of about 5 TRBV segments that were more frequent in patients than controls.

The germline V gene has CDR1 SGHNT and CDR2 YENEEA. This CDR3 has 15 amino acids. Comment on this clonotype: No antigen is known for it.

Built from TCR beta cDNA, the libraries had unique molecular identifiers in them. Each batch of about 0.95 to 11 million T cells produced roughly 450,000 cDNA molecules. MiXCR was run by TCRdb on the PCR reads, yielding one entry per CDR3 protein. The sample carries under 650,000 distinct CDR3 sequences, about 40% recorded once. The receptor comes from a girl aged 5-17 years with multiple sclerosis. Input material: blood. This chain connects TRBV11-3 to TRBJ2-5; D possibly corresponds to TRBD1 (6 bases). The tail of the sequence fits TRBJ2-7 better, so the J call may be wrong. The CDR3 protein is CASSAYLESGAEQYF. CDR3 in DNA: TGTGCCAGCAGCGCTTACTTGGAGTCAGGGGCCGAGCAGTACTTC.